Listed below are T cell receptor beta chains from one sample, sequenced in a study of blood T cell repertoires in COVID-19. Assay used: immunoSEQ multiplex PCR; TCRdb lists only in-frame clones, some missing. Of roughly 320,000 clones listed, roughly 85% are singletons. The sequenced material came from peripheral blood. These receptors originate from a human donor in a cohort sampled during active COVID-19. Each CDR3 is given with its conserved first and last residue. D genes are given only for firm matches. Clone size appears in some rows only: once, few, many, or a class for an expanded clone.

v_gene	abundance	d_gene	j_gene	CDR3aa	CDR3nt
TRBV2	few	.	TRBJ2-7	CASSEGLSYEQYF	TGTGCCAGCAGTGAAGGACTTTCCTACGAGCAGTACTTC
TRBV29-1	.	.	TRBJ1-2	CSVPSDSANYGYTF	TGCAGCGTCCCCTCCGACAGTGCTAACTATGGCTACACCTTC
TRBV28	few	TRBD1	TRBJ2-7	CASSLIGTAYEQYF	TGTGCCAGCAGTTTAATCGGGACAGCCTACGAGCAGTACTTC
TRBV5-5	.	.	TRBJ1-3	CASSLSYGLVSGNTIYF	TGTGCCAGCAGCTTAAGCTATGGGCTGGTCTCTGGAAACACCATATATTTT
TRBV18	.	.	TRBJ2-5	CASSPGLYQETQYF	TGTGCCAGCTCGCCCGGACTGTATCAAGAGACCCAGTACTTC
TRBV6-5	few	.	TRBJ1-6	CASSYNMRGDSPLHF	TGTGCCAGCAGTTACAATATGCGCGGGGATTCACCCCTCCACTTT
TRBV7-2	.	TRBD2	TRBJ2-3	CASSQGLAGGSDTQYF	TGTGCCAGCAGCCAGGGACTAGCGGGGGGGTCCGATACGCAGTATTTT
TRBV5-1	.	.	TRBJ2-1	CASSSNGVSYNEQFF	TGCGCCAGCAGCTCAAACGGGGTCTCCTACAATGAGCAGTTCTTC
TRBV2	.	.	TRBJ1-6	CASRGLSGRSLHF	TGTGCCAGCAGGGGCCTGAGTGGGAGGTCCCTCCACTTT
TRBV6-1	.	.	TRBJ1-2	CASSDTSAANYGYTF	TGTGCCAGCAGTGACACATCGGCGGCAAACTATGGCTACACCTTC
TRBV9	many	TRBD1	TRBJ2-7	CASSVETGGTYEQYF	TGTGCCAGCAGCGTAGAAACAGGGGGCACCTACGAGCAGTACTTC
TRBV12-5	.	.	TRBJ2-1	CASGLTITRSSYNEQFF	TGTGCTAGTGGTTTGACGATTACAAGGAGCTCCTACAATGAGCAGTTCTTC
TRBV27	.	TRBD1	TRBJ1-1	CASKVGQYTEAFF	TGTGCCAGCAAGGTGGGACAGTACACTGAAGCTTTCTTT
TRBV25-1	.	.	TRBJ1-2	CASSVGARTDGYTF	TGTGCCAGTAGTGTGGGGGCTCGAACGGATGGCTACACCTTC
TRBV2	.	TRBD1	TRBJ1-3	CASSEGDRGDTIYF	TGTGCCAGCAGTGAAGGGGACAGGGGAGACACCATATATTTT
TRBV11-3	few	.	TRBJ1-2	CASSLDQTGYGYTF	TGTGCCAGCAGCTTAGATCAAACAGGCTATGGCTACACCTTC
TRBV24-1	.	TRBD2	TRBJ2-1	CATSDVGLAGGSEQFF	TGTGCCACCAGTGACGTGGGACTAGCGGGGGGAAGTGAGCAGTTCTTC
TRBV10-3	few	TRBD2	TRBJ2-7	CAITSPGGYEQYF	TGTGCCATCACCAGCCCGGGGGGCTACGAGCAGTACTTC
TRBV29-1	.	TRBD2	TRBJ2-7	CSVQSQGGAYEQYF	TGCAGCGTTCAAAGTCAGGGAGGGGCCTACGAGCAGTACTTC
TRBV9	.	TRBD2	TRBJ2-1	CASSPSGDSYNEQFF	TGTGCCAGCAGCCCTAGCGGGGACTCCTACAATGAGCAGTTCTTC
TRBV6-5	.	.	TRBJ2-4	CASRRTAIAKNIQYF	TGTGCCAGCAGACGGACAGCGATAGCCAAAAACATTCAGTACTTC
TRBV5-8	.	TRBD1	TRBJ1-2	CASSSGTGAIYGYTF	TGTGCCAGCAGCTCCGGGACAGGGGCAATCTATGGCTACACCTTC
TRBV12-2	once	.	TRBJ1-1	CASRSGGFF	TGTGCAAGTCGCTCAGGGGGTTTCTTT
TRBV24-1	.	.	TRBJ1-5	CATRDGKGSQPQHF	TGTGCCACCAGGGACGGGAAAGGGTCCCAGCCCCAGCATTTT
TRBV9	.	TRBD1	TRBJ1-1	CASSPQLDRVEAFF	TGTGCCAGCAGCCCTCAATTGGACAGGGTTGAAGCTTTCTTT
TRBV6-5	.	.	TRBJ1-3	CASSYSSDTIYF	TGTGCCAGCAGTTACTCGAGTGACACCATATATTTT
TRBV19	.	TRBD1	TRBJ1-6	CASMGEQGDHNSPLHF	TGTGCCAGTATGGGCGAACAGGGGGACCATAATTCACCCCTCCACTTT
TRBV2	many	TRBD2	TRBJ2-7	CASSASGGHSYEQYF	TGTGCCAGCAGTGCTAGCGGGGGTCACTCCTACGAGCAGTACTTC
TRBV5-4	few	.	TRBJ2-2	CASSLGGTGELFF	TGTGCCAGCAGCTTGGGCGGCACCGGGGAGCTGTTTTTT
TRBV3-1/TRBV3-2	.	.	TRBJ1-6	CASSQGPSSPLHF	TGTGCCAGCAGCCAAGGCCCCAGTTCACCCCTCCACTTT
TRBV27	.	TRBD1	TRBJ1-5	CASSGQGHQPQHF	TGTGCCAGCAGCGGACAGGGCCATCAGCCCCAGCATTTT
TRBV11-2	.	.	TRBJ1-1	CASSPSTASDTEAFF	TGTGCCAGCAGCCCCTCGACAGCCTCGGACACTGAAGCTTTCTTT
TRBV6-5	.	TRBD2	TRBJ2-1	CASSSRLAGGDNEQFF	TGTGCCAGCAGTTCGCGCCTAGCGGGGGGAGACAATGAGCAGTTCTTC
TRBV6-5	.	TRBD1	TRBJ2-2	CASTLTGVSTGELFF	TGTGCCAGCACCCTAACAGGGGTCAGCACCGGGGAGCTGTTTTTT
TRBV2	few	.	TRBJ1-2	CASSEYRAVGYTF	TGTGCCAGCAGTGAATACAGAGCAGTTGGCTACACCTTC
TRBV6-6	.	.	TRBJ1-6	CASSYQGNNSPLHF	TGTGCCAGCAGTTACCAGGGGAATAATTCACCCCTCCACTTT
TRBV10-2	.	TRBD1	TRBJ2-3	CASSIRDRVTDTQYF	TGCGCCAGCAGTATCCGGGACAGGGTCACAGATACGCAGTATTTT
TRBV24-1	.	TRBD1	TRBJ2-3	CATSDSWTGRPDTQYF	TGTGCCACCAGTGATTCATGGACAGGGCGTCCAGATACGCAGTATTTT
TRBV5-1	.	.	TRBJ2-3	CASSLERKKVDTDTQYF	TGCGCCAGCAGCTTGGAGCGCAAGAAGGTTGACACAGATACGCAGTATTTT
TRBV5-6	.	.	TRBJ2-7	CASSFRGESYEQYF	TGTGCCAGCAGCTTTAGGGGTGAAAGTTACGAGCAGTACTTC
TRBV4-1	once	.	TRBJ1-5	CASSQGGVLRAQHF	TGCGCCAGCAGCCAAGGGGGGGTCCTAAGGGCCCAGCATTTT
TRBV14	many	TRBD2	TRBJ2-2	CASSQVAGGNTGELFF	TGTGCCAGCAGCCAAGTGGCGGGGGGGAACACCGGGGAGCTGTTTTTT
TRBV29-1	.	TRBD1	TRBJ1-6	CSVDTGGYNSPLHF	TGCAGCGTTGACACAGGGGGATATAATTCACCCCTCCACTTT
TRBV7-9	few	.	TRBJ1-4	CASSQGAGEKLFF	TGTGCCAGCAGCCAAGGGGCAGGTGAAAAACTGTTTTTT
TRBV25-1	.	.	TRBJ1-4	CASSGRGGNEKLFF	TGTGCCAGCAGTGGCAGGGGCGGGAATGAAAAACTGTTTTTT
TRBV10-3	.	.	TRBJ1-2	CAISEAIHYGYTF	TGTGCCATCAGTGAAGCGATCCACTATGGCTACACCTTC
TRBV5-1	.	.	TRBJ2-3	CASSVSGDTQYF	TGCGCCAGCAGCGTCTCCGGGGATACGCAGTATTTT
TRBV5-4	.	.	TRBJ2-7	CASSSQQGYEQYF	TGTGCCAGCAGCTCCCAACAGGGCTACGAGCAGTACTTC
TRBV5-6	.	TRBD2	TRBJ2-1	CASSKSGASYNEQFF	TGTGCCAGCAGTAAAAGCGGGGCCTCCTACAATGAGCAGTTCTTC
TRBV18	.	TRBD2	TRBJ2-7	CASSPPGLAGGQEQYF	TGTGCCAGCTCACCCCCGGGACTAGCGGGGGGGCAAGAGCAGTACTTC
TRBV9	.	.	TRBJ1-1	CASSVEPSMNTEAFF	TGTGCCAGCAGCGTAGAGCCGTCCATGAACACTGAAGCTTTCTTT
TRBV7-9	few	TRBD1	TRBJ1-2	CASSSFDRESRGYTF	TGTGCCAGCAGCTCATTCGACAGGGAATCCCGGGGCTACACCTTC
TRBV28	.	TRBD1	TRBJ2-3	CASSDLGQPTDTQYF	TGTGCCAGCAGCGACCTGGGACAGCCCACAGATACGCAGTATTTT
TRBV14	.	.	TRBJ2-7	CASSQVPDIAYEQYF	TGTGCCAGCAGCCAAGTTCCTGACATCGCCTACGAGCAGTACTTC
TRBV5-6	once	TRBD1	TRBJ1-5	CASSSYTGGNFQPQHF	TGTGCCAGCAGCTCATACACAGGGGGTAATTTTCAGCCCCAGCATTTT
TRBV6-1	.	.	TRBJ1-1	CASSVGMGLGNTEAFF	TGTGCCAGCAGTGTGGGTATGGGGCTAGGCAACACTGAAGCTTTCTTT
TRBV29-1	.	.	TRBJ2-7	CSVEERRDEQYF	TGCAGCGTTGAAGAACGTCGGGACGAGCAGTACTTC
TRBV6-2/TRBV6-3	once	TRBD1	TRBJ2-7	CASSYSRDRGGEQYF	TGTGCCAGCAGTTACTCCCGGGACAGGGGAGGCGAGCAGTACTTC
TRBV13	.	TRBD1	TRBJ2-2	CASRPGQGTGELFF	TGTGCCAGCAGGCCGGGACAGGGCACCGGGGAGCTGTTTTTT